This T cell receptor (beta chain) was obtained from a study of T cells in narcolepsy. Sequencing used immunoSEQ multiplex PCR; TCRdb keeps in-frame clones, though not all of them. The sample includes roughly 27,000 clones, roughly 86% of them seen just once. This receptor was identified in a human donor in good health. Material: memory (CD45RA-) CD4+ T cells from blood.

The CDR3 protein is CASSLSGQNTDTQYF. CDR3 bases: TGTGCCAGCAGCTTATCGGGGCAGAACACAGATACGCAGTATTTT. This sequence joins TRBV7-2 and TRBJ2-3, with D possibly being TRBD1 or TRBD2 (5 bases each). Trimming took off 2 bases at V and 2 bases at J, with 11 bases between the two ends. Germline loops: CDR1 SGHTA, CDR2 FQGNSA. CDR3 length: 15 amino acids.